Shown below are 8 T cell receptor beta chains from a single sample sequenced in a study of T cell changes during pregnancy in multiple sclerosis. The method was immunoSEQ multiplex PCR; TCRdb's version includes in-frame clones alone and lacks a portion of them. The sample yields 55,000 to 95,000 clones, around nine tenths seen once. Sequences were derived from peripheral blood, sampled in the second trimester of pregnancy. The receptors derive from a female donor in good health, enrolled as a control in a pregnancy study.

J is TRBJ2-5 and V is TRBV9; 7 nucleotides match TRBD2. The CDR3 loop spans 15 amino acids. The V gene's germline CDR1 is SGDLS and CDR2 YYNGEE. The V segment lost 0 bases and the J segment 3 bases; nucleotides outside the gene matches: 5. As DNA, the CDR3 is TGTGCCAGCAGCGTAGTCCAGGGAGGGAAAGAGACCCAGTACTTC. It specifies CASSVVQGGKETQYF.

V is TRBV18 and J is TRBJ2-7, with D possibly TRBD2 on 6 matching bases. The V gene's germline CDR1 is KGHSH and CDR2 LQKENI. The CDR3 covers 13 residues. V shed 3 bases and J shed 4 bases, with 10 bases lying between them. In DNA form, the CDR3 reads TGTGCCAGCTCACCGGAGGGGCGGTACGAGCAGTACTTC. Translated, it gives CASSPEGRYEQYF.

CDR3 amino acids: CASSPGFFGAGAFF. For the CDR3, the DNA is TGTGCCAGCAGTCCCGGTTTTTTTGGGGCAGGGGCTTTCTTT. This chain joins TRBV6-5 and TRBJ1-1, with D possibly TRBD1 on 5 matching bases. The V gene's germline CDR1 is MNHEY and CDR2 SVGAGI. The length of the CDR3 is 14 residues. The V end lost 5 bases, the J end lost 11 bases, and 21 bases lay between the germline ends.

In this sample, this clone turned up once. V gene TRBV21-1 combines with J gene TRBJ1-4. TRBV21-1 is described as a pseudogene. This CDR3 comprises 20 residues. DNA of the CDR3: TGTGCCAGCAGCAAACGGATTCAAAGGGTCGGGACTGTTCCTAATGAAAAACTGTTTTTT. Residues: CASSKRIQRVGTVPNEKLFF.

The rearrangement links TRBV9 to TRBJ1-2; D possibly corresponds to TRBD1 (5 bases). V gave up 0 bases and J gave up 0 bases, with 9 bases separating them. The CDR3 has 15 amino acids. Per the germline V gene, CDR1 is SGDLS and CDR2 is YYNGEE. The CDR3 DNA is TGTGCCAGCAGCGTAGACTGGGACTCTAACTATGGCTACACCTTC. It translates to CASSVDWDSNYGYTF. The full variable domain, in which reference TRBV9 and TRBJ1-2 provide the parts outside the CDR3, is DSGVTQTPKHLITATGQRVTLRCSPRSGDLSVYWYQQSLDQGLQFLIQYYNGEERAKGNILERFSAQQFPDLHSELNLSSLELGDSALYFCASSVDWDSNYGYTFGSGTRLTVV.

The chain is built from TRBV7-2 and TRBJ1-3; D remains ambiguous. Trimming stripped 0 bases from V and 4 bases from J, with 10 bases between. This CDR3 region has 15 residues. Germline CDR1 SGHTA, CDR2 FQGNSA. The CDR3 reads CASSLAGSNGNTIYF. As DNA, the CDR3 is TGTGCCAGCAGCTTAGCCGGTTCCAACGGAAACACCATATATTTT.

This chain connects TRBV19 to TRBJ1-1; maybe TRBD1 (5 bases). Germline-derived CDR1 and CDR2 are LNHDA and SQIVND (reference sequence). Trimming shortened V by 5 bases and J by 1 base, and 20 bases separated the two germline ends. The CDR3 covers 17 residues. As DNA, the CDR3 is TGTGCCAGTAGTCTTTCAGGGTCCGCGTGGGGGAACACTGAAGCTTTCTTT. Its translation: CASSLSGSAWGNTEAFF.

The CDR3 DNA reads TGTGCCAGCAGCGAAGGGGGCACCATATATTTT. Protein sequence: CASSEGGTIYF. The gene calls are TRBV13 and TRBJ1-3; D might be TRBD1 (6 bases). Deletions cut 5 bases from V and 9 bases from J, with 8 bases between. The CDR3 length is 11 residues. Per germline, CDR1 PRHDT and CDR2 FYEKMQ (reference sequence).